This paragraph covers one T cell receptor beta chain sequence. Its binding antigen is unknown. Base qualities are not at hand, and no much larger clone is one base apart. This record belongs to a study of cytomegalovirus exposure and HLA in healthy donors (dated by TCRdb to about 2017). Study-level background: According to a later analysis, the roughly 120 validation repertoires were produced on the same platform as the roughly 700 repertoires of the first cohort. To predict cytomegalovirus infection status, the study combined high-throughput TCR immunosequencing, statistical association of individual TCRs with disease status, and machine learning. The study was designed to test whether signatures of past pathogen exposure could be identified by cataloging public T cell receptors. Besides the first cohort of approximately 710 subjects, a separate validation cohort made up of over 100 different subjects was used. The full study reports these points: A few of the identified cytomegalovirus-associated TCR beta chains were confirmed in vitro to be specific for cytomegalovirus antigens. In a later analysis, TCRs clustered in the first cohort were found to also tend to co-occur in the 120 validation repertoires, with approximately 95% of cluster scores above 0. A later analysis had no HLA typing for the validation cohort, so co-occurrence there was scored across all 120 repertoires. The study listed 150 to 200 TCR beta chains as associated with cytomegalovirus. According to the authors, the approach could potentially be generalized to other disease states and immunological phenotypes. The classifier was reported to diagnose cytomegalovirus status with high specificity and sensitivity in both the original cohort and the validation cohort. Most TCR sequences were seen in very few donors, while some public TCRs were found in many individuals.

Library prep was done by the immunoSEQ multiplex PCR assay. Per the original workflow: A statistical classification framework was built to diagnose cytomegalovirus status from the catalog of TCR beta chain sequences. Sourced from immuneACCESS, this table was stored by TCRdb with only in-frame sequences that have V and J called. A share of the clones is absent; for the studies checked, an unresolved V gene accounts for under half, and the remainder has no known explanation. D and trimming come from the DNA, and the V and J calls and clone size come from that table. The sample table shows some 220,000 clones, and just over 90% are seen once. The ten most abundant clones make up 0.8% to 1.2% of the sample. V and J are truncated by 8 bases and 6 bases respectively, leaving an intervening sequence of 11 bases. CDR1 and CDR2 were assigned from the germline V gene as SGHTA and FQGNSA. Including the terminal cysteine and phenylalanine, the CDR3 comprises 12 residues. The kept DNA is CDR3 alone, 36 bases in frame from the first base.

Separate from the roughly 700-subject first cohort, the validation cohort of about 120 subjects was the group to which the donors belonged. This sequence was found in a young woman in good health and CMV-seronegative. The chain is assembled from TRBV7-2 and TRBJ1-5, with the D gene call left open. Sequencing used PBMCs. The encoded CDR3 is CASGYISQPQHF. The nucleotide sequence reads TGTGCCAGCGGCTATATATCTCAGCCCCAGCATTTT.